This T cell receptor (beta chain) came from a study of blood T cell repertoires in COVID-19. Study-wide background: Acute-phase and convalescent COVID-19 samples originated in the United States, Italy and Spain. PBMCs, B-cell-depleted T cells, or T cells provided the cDNA or gDNA that made up the material.

Original data processing: Counts of nucleated cells, estimated from reference gene primer amplification, were obtained. TCRdb keeps only in-frame clones here, not all; method: immunoSEQ multiplex PCR. For V, J and clone size, that table is used; D and trimming come from the DNA. The table includes 90,000 to 120,000 clones, about 80% detected once. CDR1 and CDR2 from the germline V gene are MDHEN and SYDVKM. The CDR3 is 15 residues long. V lost 6 bases and J lost 7; bases outside the gene matches: 7. The receptor's source is an elderly woman with active or convalescent COVID-19. The sample was peripheral blood. The chain links TRBV28 to TRBJ1-5; 12 bases map to TRBD1. CDR3 bases: TGTGCCAGCAGCCCCGGGACAGGGGGCCGACAGCCCCAGCATTTT. Encoded protein: CASSPGTGGRQPQHF.